The 10 T cell receptor beta chains below were found in one sample sequenced in a study of blood T cells in healthy people across ages. Through a sample-barcoded 5' primer and a J-beta primer mix, a second PCR was run for 7 to 11 cycles. One entry per CDR3 protein results from TCRdb running MiXCR on the 5' RACE reads. This sample has approximately 880,000 distinct CDR3 sequences, with roughly 52% found just once. Sequencing was performed on blood. These receptors all stem from a man aged 30 to 45 in good health.

This clonotype occurred a few times. The rearrangement joins TRBV12-3 or TRBV12-4 to TRBJ2-6; TRBD2 matches 8 bases. Germline trimming cut 5 bases from V and 2 bases from J; bases unmatched to any gene: 11. This CDR3 has 18 amino acids. This chain's CDR3 is CASSPTPQGLAGANVLTF. The DNA for the CDR3 is TGTGCCAGCAGTCCAACTCCCCAGGGACTAGCTGGGGCCAACGTCCTGACTTTC.

This chain connects TRBV29-1 to TRBJ2-4, with 7 positions matching TRBD2. With V trimmed by 7 bases and J by 0 bases, 6 bases remained unmatched. Per germline, CDR1 SQVTM and CDR2 ANQGSEA. The CDR3 runs 14 residues. CDR3 coding DNA: TGCAGCGCTGGGGGAGGGCTAGCCAAAAACATTCAGTACTTC. Its protein product is CSAGGGLAKNIQYF.

This clonotype showed up just once. J is TRBJ2-7 and V is TRBV6-5; TRBD2 aligns across 15 bases. This CDR3 region has 15 residues. The germline V gene encodes CDR1 MNHEY and CDR2 SVGAGI. Germline trimming cut 6 bases from V and 7 bases from J; bases unmatched to any gene: 7. The CDR3 spells CASRGLAGGYNEQYF. The CDR3 nucleotides are TGTGCCAGCAGGGGACTAGCGGGGGGTTACAATGAGCAGTACTTC.

The genes are TRBV5-1 and TRBJ1-3; D unresolved. From germline, CDR1 is SGHRS and CDR2 YFSETQ. V lost 3 bases to trimming and J lost 4 bases, with 8 bases between them. The CDR3 covers 13 residues. CDR3 sequence: CASSWTEGNTIYF. The CDR3, as DNA: TGCGCCAGCAGCTGGACGGAAGGAAACACCATATATTTT.

This clonotype has more than one count but fewer than ten. This chain links TRBV6-2 or TRBV6-3 with TRBJ2-3, with 8 bases matching TRBD2. Germline V gene lookup returns CDR1 MNHEY and CDR2 SVGEGT. The V and J ends lost 4 bases and 1 base, in that order; junction bases with no gene match: 4. This CDR3 has 15 residues. This chain's CDR3 is CASSSLAGRTDTQYF. CDR3 nucleotide sequence: TGTGCCAGCAGTTCCCTAGCGGGCCGCACAGATACGCAGTATTTT.

The genes are TRBV3-1 and TRBJ1-5, with D unresolved. The CDR3 covers 12 residues. The V gene's germline CDR1 is LGHDT and CDR2 YNNKEL (reference sequence). V was clipped by 5 bases and J by 5 bases, with 7 bases between them. The DNA of the CDR3 is TGTGCCAGCAGCTTCCGCCATCAGCCCCAGCATTTT. This sequence encodes CASSFRHQPQHF.

This clonotype was found a few times. V gene TRBV3-1 combines with J gene TRBJ2-1, with D possibly matching TRBD2 (6 bases). V gave up 1 base and J gave up 8 bases, with 12 bases separating them. The germline CDR1 and CDR2 sequences are LGHDT and YNNKEL (reference sequence). The CDR3 contains 14 residues. CDR3 nucleotides: TGTGCCAGCAGCCAAGGTTACGGAGGGGATGAGCAGTTCTTC. Translation: CASSQGYGGDEQFF.

The rearrangement joins TRBV5-1 to TRBJ2-5; D gene ambiguous. CDR3 size: 13 residues. With 1 base removed from V and 5 bases from J, the gap between germline ends came to 9 bases. Per germline, CDR1 SGHRS and CDR2 YFSETQ. CDR3 protein: CASSLILVETQYF. CDR3 bases: TGCGCCAGCAGCTTGATCCTCGTGGAGACCCAGTACTTC.

This chain connects TRBV4-1 to TRBJ2-3, with unresolved D. CDR1 and CDR2 from the germline V gene are MGHRA and YSYEKL. V shed 5 bases and J shed 2 bases, with 17 bases lying between them. The CDR3 length is 16 residues. Written as DNA, the CDR3 is TGCGCCAGCAGCTCCCCTGGTCACGGAAACACAGATACGCAGTATTTT. Translating gives CASSSPGHGNTDTQYF.

Regarding this clonotype: Since a much larger clone is just one base distant, this may be a read error. V is TRBV7-2 and J is TRBJ2-5, with 9 bases lining up with TRBD2. Gene TRBJ2-1 matches the end of the DNA better, so the J call may be wrong. There are 14 residues in the CDR3. Germline assignment: CDR1 SGHTA and CDR2 FQGNSA. The CDR3 here is CASSFGLAQETQFF. The CDR3 nucleotides are TGTGCCAGCAGCTTTGGACTAGCGCAAGAGACCCAGTTCTTC.